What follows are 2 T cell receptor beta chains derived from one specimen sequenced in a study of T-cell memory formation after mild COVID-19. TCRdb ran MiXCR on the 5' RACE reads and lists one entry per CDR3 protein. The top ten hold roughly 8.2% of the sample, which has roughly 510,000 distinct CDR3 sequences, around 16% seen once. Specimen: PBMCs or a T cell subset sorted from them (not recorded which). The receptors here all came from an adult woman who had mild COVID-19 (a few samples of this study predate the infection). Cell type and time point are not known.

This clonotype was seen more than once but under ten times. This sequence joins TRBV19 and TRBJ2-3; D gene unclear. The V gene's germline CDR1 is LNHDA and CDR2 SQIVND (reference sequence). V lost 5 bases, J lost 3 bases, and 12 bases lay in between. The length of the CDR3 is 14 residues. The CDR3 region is CASSSRGLTDTQYF. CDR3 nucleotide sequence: TGTGCCAGTAGTTCCCGAGGATTGACAGATACGCAGTATTTT.

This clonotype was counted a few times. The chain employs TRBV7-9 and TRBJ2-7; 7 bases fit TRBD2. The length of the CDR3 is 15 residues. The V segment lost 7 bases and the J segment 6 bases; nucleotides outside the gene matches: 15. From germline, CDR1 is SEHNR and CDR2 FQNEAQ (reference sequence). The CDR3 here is CASTTGSSGYIEQYF. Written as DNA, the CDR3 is TGTGCCAGCACTACGGGAAGTAGCGGGTATATCGAGCAGTACTTC. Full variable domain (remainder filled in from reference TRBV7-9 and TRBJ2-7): DTGVSQNPRHKITKRGQNVTFRCDPISEHNRLYWYRQTLGQGPEFLTYFQNEAQLEKSRLLSDRFSAERPKGSFSTLEIQRTEQGDSAMYLCASTTGSSGYIEQYFGPGTRLTVT.